The present entry profiles one T cell receptor beta chain with its context. The entry originates in a study of T cell responses to AZD1222 COVID-19 vaccine. Generated by immunoSEQ multiplex PCR, the TCRdb table keeps only in-frame clones and is missing some. The data show over 100,000 clones, 80% to 85% seen once. This CDR3 has 17 residues. Germline loops: CDR1 MGHRA, CDR2 YSYEKL. Trimming took 2 bases from V and 0 from J; bases not matched to a gene: 9. The input for sequencing was peripheral blood, taken on day 0 of AZD1222 vaccination. The sequence derives from an adult in good health. The chain is built from TRBV4-1 and TRBJ1-1, with TRBD1 matching 7 bases. CDR3 sequence (DNA): TGCGCCAGCAGCCAACCGGACAGGCAGACTATGAACACTGAAGCTTTCTTT. Its protein is CASSQPDRQTMNTEAFF.